The rows below give T cell receptor beta chains drawn from one sample of a study of shared clonotypes between healthy human individuals. Clones were sequenced by immunoSEQ multiplex PCR, and TCRdb holds only the in-frame ones, with some missing. The sample gives some 1,100,000 clones, about four fifths of which show up once; 0.5% to 0.6% is in the top ten. Sequencing was done on a sample of memory CD4+ T cells from PBMCs. Every receptor here comes from a man aged 18 to 29 in good health. Some clones in this sample may be carry-over from other donors' samples. The conserved cysteine and the conserved F or W are not part of the CDR3 here. The D gene is left open where the match is weak. Clone size is given for some rows only: seen once, a few or many times, or a class if the clone is expanded.

d_gene,abundance,v_gene,j_gene,CDR3aa
TRBD2,few,TRBV27,TRBJ2-2,ASSWLAGEGGELF
.,once,TRBV25-1,TRBJ1-6,ASSEDRPNSPLH
.,once,TRBV6-1,TRBJ1-2,ASSVAPWGYGYT
TRBD1,.,TRBV7-3,TRBJ1-1,ASSLRRGESEAF
.,.,TRBV7-3,TRBJ2-7,ASSLNSDYEQY
.,.,TRBV11-2,TRBJ2-7,ASSPLGNWEQY
.,few,TRBV28,TRBJ2-3,ASSLGGSTDTQY
TRBD1,.,TRBV6-6,TRBJ1-5,ASSYPGQGNQPQH
TRBD2,.,TRBV20-1,TRBJ2-1,SALAGKQF
.,.,TRBV7-9,TRBJ1-2,ASSPTFT
TRBD1,.,TRBV30,TRBJ1-6,AWGTGVSPLH
.,.,TRBV13,TRBJ1-2,ASSLQGGGGYT
.,.,TRBV28,TRBJ2-2,ASSLPPANTGELF
.,.,TRBV4-2,TRBJ1-4,ASSQDKSGAAFGKLF
TRBD1,.,TRBV19,TRBJ2-3,ASSITGADTQY
.,.,TRBV28,TRBJ2-3,ASSLLSQQRSTDTQY
TRBD2,.,TRBV2,TRBJ2-1,ASSESGRGGEQF
TRBD2,.,TRBV7-6,TRBJ2-7,ASRTSGSYEQY
.,few,TRBV11-2,TRBJ2-3,ASSLTRTLRTDTQY
.,.,TRBV5-4,.,ASSMKVGYEQY
TRBD2,.,TRBV7-9,TRBJ2-1,ASSSFSGRTNEQF
TRBD2,.,TRBV9,TRBJ2-1,ASSVEAGVYNEQF
.,.,TRBV5-1,TRBJ1-4,ASSLAGEDEKLF
.,once,TRBV7-8,TRBJ2-6,ASSPRTARSGANVLT
.,few,TRBV2,TRBJ2-7,ASSVATYEQY
.,.,TRBV4-2,TRBJ2-2,ASSQDLTNTGELF
.,.,TRBV6-1,TRBJ1-5,ASSDRGIGQPQH
.,.,TRBV5-8,TRBJ1-2,ASSQSINYGYT
TRBD2,.,TRBV29-1,TRBJ2-3,SVEIAGVTDTQY
.,.,TRBV7-8,TRBJ2-1,ASSLAESRRNEQF
TRBD2,.,TRBV5-1,TRBJ2-3,ASSWGLAGGPDTQY
.,.,TRBV5-1,TRBJ2-7,ASSLVGGSSYEQY
.,.,TRBV28,TRBJ1-4,ASSFPPLNEKLF
TRBD2,.,TRBV6-5,TRBJ2-7,ASSYQLASGYNEQY
.,.,TRBV6-6,TRBJ1-1,ASSSTYKDRNTEAF
.,.,TRBV4-1,TRBJ1-5,ASSPGRENQPQH
.,.,TRBV5-5,TRBJ2-7,ASSLVPPYEQY
.,.,TRBV4-2,TRBJ1-1,ASSTRPGGMNTEAF
.,.,TRBV5-1,TRBJ2-3,ASSVDYSDTQY
TRBD1,.,TRBV11-1,TRBJ2-1,ASLRGQGVFRNEQF
TRBD2,few,TRBV5-1,TRBJ2-3,ASSLGLAGTSTDTQY
TRBD1,.,TRBV7-8,TRBJ1-1,ASSSRTGKGYTEAF
TRBD1,.,TRBV5-6,TRBJ1-2,ASSFVQGDGYT
.,many,TRBV4-1,TRBJ2-3,ASSPTVFLGTQY
.,few,TRBV28,TRBJ2-7,ASKRGPGGSYEQY
.,.,TRBV7-2,TRBJ2-6,ASTPLFWEANVLT
.,.,TRBV6-1,TRBJ2-3,ASSEGTMSSTDTQY
.,.,TRBV28,TRBJ1-1,ASSLSGRGTEAF
.,.,TRBV30,TRBJ2-7,AWSVGSYEQY
TRBD1,.,TRBV7-2,TRBJ2-1,ASSQDRGWDEQF
TRBD2,few,TRBV4-1,TRBJ2-4,ASSPLLLAGEAKNIQY
.,.,TRBV2,TRBJ2-5,ASSLTGTEETQY
.,many,TRBV30,TRBJ1-2,AWSAPNSRNYGYT
.,.,TRBV5-4,TRBJ2-7,ASSPGSSYEQY
TRBD2,.,TRBV5-4,TRBJ2-1,ASSRDSGIGSNEQF
.,few,TRBV5-1,TRBJ1-3,ASSPRGGSGNTIY
.,.,TRBV7-3,TRBJ2-1,ASSLQAATYNEQF
.,.,TRBV5-1,TRBJ1-1,ASSPRTNTEAF
.,.,TRBV11-3,TRBJ1-1,ASSLDSQREAF
.,.,TRBV29-1,TRBJ2-1,SVRGGNEQF